This TCR beta chain originates from a study of cytomegalovirus exposure and HLA in healthy donors. The PCR ran on 60 Vbeta and 13 Jbeta primers. Measured with immunoSEQ multiplex PCR; TCRdb has only the in-frame clones, and not every one. The sample comprises roughly 200,000 clones, 76% of which are singletons, and 0.63% rests with the top ten. This CDR3 has 15 residues. CDR1 is WSHSY and CDR2 is SAAADI in the germline V gene. Trimming left V 6 bases short and J 5 bases short, with 19 bases between. There were likely unrecorded immune exposures, though donors were nominally healthy when sampled. The sequencing sample was made of PBMCs. V and J are TRBV10-2 and TRBJ1-1, with D possibly being TRBD1 (5 bases). This TCR was sampled from a young man in good health and CMV-seronegative. This chain's CDR3 is CASRDGTIVTTEAFF. DNA for the CDR3: TGCGCCAGCAGGGACGGGACTATAGTAACGACTGAAGCTTTCTTT.